Listed below are T cell receptor beta chains from one sample, sequenced in a study of T cells in Graves' hyperthyroidism and ophthalmopathy. TCRdb redid the calling of the multiplex PCR reads with MiXCR, one entry per CDR3 protein. The table has roughly 500,000 distinct CDR3 sequences, around 45% seen once. Sample: peripheral blood or thyroid tissue (not recorded which). The receptors derive from an adult woman with Graves' disease, either hyperthyroidism or ophthalmopathy (not recorded which). The CDR3 runs from the conserved cysteine through the conserved F or W. D genes are given only for firm matches. Rows may omit the clone size; those that give it use once, few, many or a size class.

>TRBJ2-2|TRBV24-1|17|TRBD1|many
CATSDPNRDSHTGELFF
TGTGCCACCAGTGACCCGAACCGGGACAGTCACACCGGGGAGCTGTTTTTT
>TRBJ2-7|TRBV7-3|15|TRBD2|-
CASSLTREGAYEQYF
TGTGCCAGCAGCTTAACGCGGGAGGGCGCCTACGAGCAGTACTTC
>TRBJ1-1|TRBV9|14|-|-
CASTPAGMNTEAFF
TGTGCCAGCACCCCGGCAGGGATGAACACTGAAGCTTTCTTT
>TRBJ1-5|TRBV7-2|14|-|many
CASSLPGGGQPQHF
TGTGCCAGCAGCTTACCCGGAGGTGGTCAGCCCCAGCATTTT
>TRBJ2-7|TRBV27|16|TRBD1|few
CASSLLGTGDSYEQYF
TGTGCCAGCAGTCTACTAGGGACAGGGGACTCCTACGAGCAGTACTTC
>TRBJ2-5|TRBV13|15|-|-
CASSFLGSTGETQYF
TGTGCCAGCAGCTTTCTGGGCAGCACAGGAGAGACCCAGTACTTC
>TRBJ2-6|TRBV6-6|15|-|-
CASRASVSGANVLTF
TGTGCCAGCAGGGCTTCGGTCTCTGGGGCCAACGTCCTGACTTTC
>TRBJ1-1|TRBV5-1|13|TRBD1|many
CASSRRQGSEAFF
TGCGCCAGCAGCCGAAGACAGGGATCTGAAGCTTTCTTT
>TRBJ1-2|TRBV7-9|14|-|-
CASTNTGPKGGYTF
TGTGCCAGCACCAACACCGGGCCCAAAGGGGGCTACACCTTC
>TRBJ2-2|TRBV7-3|14|-|many
CASSSGLRVGELFF
TGTGCCAGCAGCTCGGGACTTAGGGTCGGGGAGCTGTTTTTT
>TRBJ1-5|TRBV29-1|15|-|many
CSVEVASIGNQPQHF
TGCAGCGTTGAAGTAGCGAGTATTGGGAATCAGCCCCAGCATTTT
>TRBJ2-7|TRBV5-1|12|-|many
CASRQVQEEQYF
TGCGCCAGCCGACAGGTTCAAGAGGAGCAGTACTTC
>TRBJ2-7|TRBV6-5|14|-|many
CASSQTFDSYEQYF
TGTGCCAGCAGTCAAACCTTTGACTCCTACGAGCAGTACTTC
>TRBJ2-7|TRBV5-1|15|TRBD1|few
CASSWGDRAAYEQYF
TGCGCCAGCAGCTGGGGAGACAGGGCTGCTTACGAGCAGTACTTC
>TRBJ2-7|TRBV30|14|-|few
CAWSVGGPVPEQYF
TGTGCCTGGAGTGTAGGCGGCCCAGTCCCCGAGCAGTACTTC
>TRBJ2-7|TRBV13|16|-|many
CASSLEGGFGSSEQYF
TGTGCCAGCAGCTTAGAGGGGGGGTTTGGGTCATCGGAGCAGTACTTC
>TRBJ1-1|TRBV10-3|13|-|few
CAISDRGASEAFF
TGTGCCATCAGTGACAGGGGAGCAAGTGAAGCTTTCTTT
>TRBJ2-1|TRBV10-2|11|-|few
CASSVRNEQFF
TGCGCCAGCAGTGTCAGGAATGAGCAGTTCTTC
>TRBJ1-4|TRBV4-1|14|-|many
CASRGGAGRQKLFF
TGCGCCAGCCGGGGGGGGGCAGGGAGACAAAAACTGTTTTTT
>TRBJ1-2|TRBV28|15|-|-
CASSQGGNRDYGYTF
TGTGCCAGCAGTCAAGGCGGAAACAGGGACTATGGCTACACCTTC
>TRBJ1-5|TRBV27|16|-|-
CASSFETPDSNQPQHF
TGTGCCAGCAGTTTTGAGACACCGGATAGCAATCAGCCCCAGCATTTT
>TRBJ2-7|TRBV5-1|14|-|few
CASSFNGRAYEQYF
TGCGCCAGCAGCTTTAACGGGAGAGCCTACGAGCAGTACTTC
>TRBJ2-7|TRBV12-3/TRBV12-4|14|-|once
CASSGSRDGDEQYF
TGTGCCAGCAGCGGATCCCGGGACGGGGACGAGCAGTACTTC
>TRBJ2-2|TRBV7-6|15|TRBD2|-
CASSTGGRNTGELFF
TGTGCCAGCTCTACGGGAGGGCGGAACACCGGGGAGCTGTTTTTT
>TRBJ1-2|TRBV29-1|15|-|many
CSVEDRDGPGYGYTF
TGCAGCGTTGAAGATCGGGACGGGCCGGGCTATGGCTACACCTTC
>TRBJ1-5|TRBV7-2|14|-|-
CASSLAERNQPQHF
TGTGCCAGCAGCTTAGCGGAACGCAATCAGCCCCAGCATTTT
>TRBJ2-3|TRBV2|18|TRBD1|few
CASMMDRTFDPSTDTQYF
TGTGCCAGCATGATGGACAGGACCTTTGACCCTAGCACAGATACGCAGTATTTT
>TRBJ2-5|TRBV9|16|-|many
CASSVGIRGEGETQYF
TGTGCCAGCAGCGTAGGAATCCGTGGAGAGGGAGAGACCCAGTACTTC
>TRBJ2-2|TRBV5-1|15|-|many
CASSLGRPTTGELFF
TGCGCCAGCAGCTTGGGGCGGCCGACCACCGGGGAGCTGTTTTTT
>TRBJ1-5|TRBV5-5|15|-|many
CASSLTGRVGQPQHF
TGTGCCAGCAGCTTGACAGGGAGAGTCGGGCAGCCCCAGCATTTT
>TRBJ1-4|TRBV7-2|16|TRBD1|few
CASSSARGLANEKLFF
TGTGCCAGCAGCTCCGCGAGGGGGCTGGCTAATGAAAAACTGTTTTTT
>TRBJ1-5|TRBV12-3/TRBV12-4|15|-|many
CASSPTGTSNQPQHF
TGTGCCAGCAGTCCAACAGGGACTAGCAATCAGCCCCAGCATTTT
>TRBJ2-7|TRBV2|13|-|-
CASSSVGHYEQYF
TGTGCCAGCAGTTCCGTCGGACACTACGAGCAGTACTTC
>TRBJ1-1|TRBV28|12|TRBD1|-
CASSLTGAEAFF
TGTGCCAGCAGTTTGACAGGGGCTGAAGCTTTCTTT
>TRBJ1-1|TRBV2|18|TRBD1|-
CASSLGFDTGGRVTEAFF
TGTGCCAGCAGCTTAGGATTCGACACAGGGGGCAGAGTGACTGAAGCTTTCTTT
>TRBJ2-7|TRBV20-1|11|-|-
CSARDGVEQYF
TGCAGTGCTAGAGATGGCGTCGAGCAGTACTTC
>TRBJ2-7|TRBV7-9|15|-|-
CASSARMRSSYEQYF
TGTGCCAGCAGTGCTAGGATGAGGAGCTCCTACGAGCAGTACTTC
>TRBJ1-5|TRBV7-9|13|-|few
CASSRTDGQPQHF
TGTGCCAGCAGCCGGACAGACGGTCAGCCCCAGCATTTT
>TRBJ2-7|TRBV29-1|13|-|-
CSAKFGQPYEQYF
TGCAGCGCCAAGTTCGGACAACCCTACGAGCAGTACTTC
>TRBJ2-7|TRBV7-9|15|-|-
CASSLSDRSSYEQYF
TGTGCCAGCAGCTTATCAGACAGGAGCTCCTACGAGCAGTACTTC
>TRBJ2-7|TRBV12-3/TRBV12-4|14|TRBD2|-
CASSLVLAGHEQYF
TGTGCCAGCAGTTTGGTTCTAGCGGGACACGAGCAGTACTTC
>TRBJ2-5|TRBV2|12|TRBD2|few
CASSVGGQRGFF
TGTGCCAGCAGTGTGGGTGGCCAGCGGGGGTTCTTC
>TRBJ2-7|TRBV10-3|15|TRBD2|-
CAIGGLAGDTGEQYF
TGTGCCATTGGGGGACTAGCGGGTGACACCGGGGAGCAGTACTTC
>TRBJ1-2|TRBV4-1|15|-|-
CASSPNWAGGGGNTF
TGCGCCAGCAGCCCCAACTGGGCGGGGGGGGGTGGAAACACCTTC
>TRBJ2-6|TRBV5-1|19|-|-
CASSLGSGTGLAGANVLTF
TGCGCCAGCAGCTTGGGCAGCGGGACAGGATTGGCTGGGGCCAACGTCCTGACTTTC
>TRBJ1-2|TRBV2|14|-|-
CASSGMAGPYGYTF
TGTGCCAGCAGTGGGATGGCAGGTCCCTATGGCTACACCTTT
>TRBJ1-1|TRBV20-1|13|-|many
CSAVRRMNTEAFF
TGCAGTGCTGTGCGACGGATGAACACTGAAGCTTTCTTT
>TRBJ1-2|TRBV12-3/TRBV12-4|14|-|-
CASSLLTGARSYTF
TGTGCCAGCAGCTTATTGACAGGCGCAAGGAGCTACACCTTC